This T cell receptor (beta chain) was captured in a study of cytomegalovirus exposure and HLA in healthy donors. Germline values: CDR1 MGHRA, CDR2 YSYEKL. V trimming: 0 bases; J trimming: 2 bases; junction bases outside the gene matches: 6. The CDR3 is made up of 17 amino acids. Points on this clone: The antigen is not known.

60 Vbeta and 13 Jbeta primers were used in PCR. This table comes from immunoSEQ multiplex PCR, and its TCRdb copy is limited to in-frame clones, with some not included. The repertoire table contains 40,000 to 55,000 clones. Study results and caveats: Across donors, most TCRs were seen rarely, yet some public ones were widespread.

The sequence derives from a male donor in good health and CMV-seropositive. This chain joins TRBV4-1 and TRBJ2-3, with 9 bases identical to TRBD2. The sequenced sample consisted of PBMCs. The chain's CDR3 is CASSQDPGLAVTDTQYF. CDR3 DNA: TGCGCCAGCAGCCAAGATCCGGGACTAGCCGTCACAGATACGCAGTATTTT.